The 13 T cell receptor beta chains given below trace back to one sample, sequenced in a study of blood T cells in healthy people across ages (dated by TCRdb to between 2014 and 2017). Library preparation used 5' RACE. Instrument used: Illumina HiSeq 2500. A second PCR of about 7 to 12 cycles was run with a J-beta primer mix and a sample-barcoded 5' primer. TCRdb applied fastp at Q25 and MiXCR to the public reads, then kept only in-frame beta chains. Rows merge per CDR3 protein into single entries with the most common DNA and genes. The sample records 660,000 or so distinct CDR3 sequences, about 53% of which are singletons. The ten largest make up around 37% of the sample. Sequencing was performed on blood. The source is a man between 60 and 75 years old in good health.

The chain uses TRBV4-2 and TRBJ1-1, with D maybe TRBD1 (6 bases). The CDR3 length is 17 residues. Germline V lookup: CDR1 LGHNA, CDR2 YNFKEQ. The V end was cut by 7 bases, the J end by 1 base, with 22 bases between. In nucleotides, the CDR3 is TGTGCCAGCACCGCAAGACGAGGGGGGGCTACGAACACTGAAGCTTTCTTT. Protein: CASTARRGGATNTEAFF.

The V call is TRBV4-1, the J call TRBJ1-2; 9 nucleotides align to TRBD1. There are 16 residues in the CDR3. Germline V gives CDR1 MGHRA, CDR2 YSYEKL. Unmatched junction bases numbered 13, after V lost 7 bases and J lost 4 bases. DNA for the CDR3: TGCGCCAGCAAACTCTTCGACAGGGGGGAAGGCTATGGCTACACCTTC. Translating it yields CASKLFDRGEGYGYTF.

In DNA, the CDR3 is TGTGCCAGCAGCCAAGATCTAAGCGGGGGGGCGCAGTACTTC. Encoded protein: CASSQDLSGGAQYF. The gene calls are TRBV3-1 and TRBJ2-5; 10 bases agree with TRBD2. The V segment lost 0 bases and the J segment 11 bases; nucleotides outside the gene matches: 6. Per germline, CDR1 LGHDT and CDR2 YNNKEL (reference sequence). This CDR3 is built from 14 residues.

The chain carries TRBV12-3 or TRBV12-4 and TRBJ2-3; TRBD2 matches 9 bases. The CDR3 spans 15 residues. With V trimmed by 5 bases and J by 1 base, 4 bases remained unmatched. The CDR3 DNA reads TGTGCCAGCAGTGCCGCGGGGGGGGGCACAGATACGCAGTATTTT. It is translated as CASSAAGGGTDTQYF.

This clonotype has more than one count but fewer than ten. The V gene is TRBV12-3 or TRBV12-4, the J gene TRBJ2-1, with 10 bases identical to TRBD1. The V gene end was trimmed by 6 bases and the J gene end by 8 bases; junction bases not matched to a gene: 10. This CDR3 contains 15 residues. CDR3 coding DNA: TGTGCCAGCAGCCCCCTAGGGACAGGGGACGATGAGCAGTTCTTC. Translated: CASSPLGTGDDEQFF.

The V call is TRBV6-4, the J call TRBJ1-6; D is unclear. Germline V CDR1 and CDR2: MRHNA, SNTAGT. This CDR3 is built from 14 residues. V lost 0 bases and J 9 bases, leaving 9 bases between the germline ends. CDR3 region: CASSDSALSSPLHF. The CDR3, as DNA: TGTGCCAGCAGTGACTCCGCGTTAAGTTCACCCCTCCACTTT.

This clonotype is a singleton in its sample. One end of the junction fails to match germline, which may point to a read error. The V and J genes are TRBV12-3 or TRBV12-4 and TRBJ2-1; D may be TRBD2 (7 bases). This CDR3 is 16 amino acids long. Here the CDR3 reads CASSLWGGLPYNAQFF. In nucleotides, the CDR3 is TGTGCCAGCAGTTTGTGGGGGGGGCTACCCTACAATGCGCAGTTCTTC.

The CDR3 region is CASSQQLGLGEKLFF. The CDR3 region has the DNA TGCGCCAGCAGCCAACAGCTAGGGCTGGGTGAAAAACTGTTTTTT. The chain combines TRBV4-1 with TRBJ1-4, with unresolved D. CDR1 MGHRA and CDR2 YSYEKL come from the germline V gene. The CDR3 runs to 15 residues. V was cut by 2 bases and J by 7 bases, with 14 bases left in between.

The rearrangement links TRBV29-1 to TRBJ2-5; possibly TRBD1 or TRBD2 for D (7 bases each). The ends were cut back, 7 bases at V and 4 bases at J, with 16 bases in the middle. Looked up from germline, CDR1 is SQVTM and CDR2 is ANQGSEA. The CDR3 has 13 amino acids. The CDR3 spells CSAAFRGGETQYF. As DNA, the CDR3 is TGCAGCGCTGCCTTCAGGGGGGGAGAGACCCAGTACTTC.

This clonotype occurred many times. The chain couples TRBV6-5 to TRBJ2-3; 7 nucleotides agree with TRBD2. This CDR3 region has 13 residues. Germline CDR1 MNHEY, CDR2 SVGAGI. Trimming took 6 bases from V and 6 from J; bases not matched to a gene: 6. Here the CDR3 DNA reads TGTGCCAGCAGCAGACTAGCATCGGATACGCAGTATTTT. Amino acid sequence: CASSRLASDTQYF.

The sample holds many counts of this clonotype. This sequence joins TRBV6-5 and TRBJ2-7; D is uncertain. Germline V gene lookup returns CDR1 MNHEY and CDR2 SVGAGI. Trimming stripped 6 bases from V and 1 base from J, with 10 bases between. This CDR3 has 13 amino acids. This chain's CDR3 is CASSDTRSYEQYF. In DNA, the CDR3 is TGTGCCAGCAGCGACACAAGATCCTACGAGCAGTACTTC.

The rearrangement uses TRBV9 and TRBJ2-3, with D uncertain. The CDR3 is made up of 15 amino acids. The V and J ends lost 0 bases and 0 bases respectively, with 8 bases between them. Germline CDR1 is SGDLS and CDR2 is YYNGEE. CDR3 residues: CASSVGVASTDTQYF. DNA for the CDR3: TGTGCCAGCAGCGTAGGGGTCGCCAGCACAGATACGCAGTATTTT.

The V gene is TRBV20-1, the J gene TRBJ2-1, with TRBD2 matching 13 bases. V lost 4 bases to trimming and J lost 5 bases; unmatched junction nucleotides: 8. CDR3 size: 16 residues. CDR1 is DFQATT and CDR2 is SNEGSKA in the germline V gene (reference sequence). CDR3 DNA: TGCAGTGCTAACAGTCCCGGGACTAGCGGGGACAATGAGCAGTTCTTC. Amino acid sequence: CSANSPGTSGDNEQFF.